The clone carrying this TCR beta chain appeared once. V was clipped by 3 bases and J by 5 bases, with 10 bases between them. The germline V gene has CDR1 KGHSH and CDR2 LQKENI. This CDR3 spans 14 amino acids. This record comes from a study of blood T cell repertoires in COVID-19. Assay used: immunoSEQ multiplex PCR; TCRdb lists only in-frame clones, some missing. The table includes about 83,000 clones, 70% to 90% detected once. The TCR sequence derives from a man aged 80 or over with active or convalescent COVID-19. Sequencing input: peripheral blood. V usage is TRBV18 and J usage is TRBJ1-4; no clear D gene. The CDR3 DNA reads as TGTGCCAGCTCACCCGCCAGCGCCAATGAAAAACTGTTTTTT. Residues: CASSPASANEKLFF.